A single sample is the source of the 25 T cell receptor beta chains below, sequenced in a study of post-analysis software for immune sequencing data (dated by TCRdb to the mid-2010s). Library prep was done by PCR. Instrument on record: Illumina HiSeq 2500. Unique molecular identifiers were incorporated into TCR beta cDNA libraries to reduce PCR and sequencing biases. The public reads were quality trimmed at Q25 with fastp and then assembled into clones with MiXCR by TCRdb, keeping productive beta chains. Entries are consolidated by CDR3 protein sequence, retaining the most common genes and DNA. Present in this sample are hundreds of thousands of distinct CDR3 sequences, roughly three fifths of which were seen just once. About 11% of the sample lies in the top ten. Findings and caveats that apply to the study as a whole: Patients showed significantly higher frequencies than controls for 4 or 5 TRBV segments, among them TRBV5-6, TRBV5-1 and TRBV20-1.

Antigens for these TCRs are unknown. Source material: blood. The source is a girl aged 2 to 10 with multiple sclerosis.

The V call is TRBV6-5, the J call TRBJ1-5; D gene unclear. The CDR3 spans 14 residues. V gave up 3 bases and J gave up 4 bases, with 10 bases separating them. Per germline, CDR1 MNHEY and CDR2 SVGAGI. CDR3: CASSYGVGNQPQHF. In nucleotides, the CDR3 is TGTGCCAGCAGTTATGGGGTGGGTAATCAGCCCCAGCATTTT.

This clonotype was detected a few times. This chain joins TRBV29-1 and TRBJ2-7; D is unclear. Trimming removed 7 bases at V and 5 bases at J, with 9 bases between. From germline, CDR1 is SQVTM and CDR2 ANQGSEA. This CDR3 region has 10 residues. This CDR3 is CSAFGNEQYF. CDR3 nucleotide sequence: TGCAGCGCCTTCGGAAACGAGCAGTACTTC.

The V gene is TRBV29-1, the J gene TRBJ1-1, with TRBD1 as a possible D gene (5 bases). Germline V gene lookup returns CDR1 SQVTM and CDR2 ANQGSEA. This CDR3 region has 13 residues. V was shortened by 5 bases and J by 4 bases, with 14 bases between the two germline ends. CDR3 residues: CSVIQVGGTEAFF. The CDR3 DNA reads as TGCAGCGTTATCCAGGTGGGGGGCACTGAAGCTTTCTTT.

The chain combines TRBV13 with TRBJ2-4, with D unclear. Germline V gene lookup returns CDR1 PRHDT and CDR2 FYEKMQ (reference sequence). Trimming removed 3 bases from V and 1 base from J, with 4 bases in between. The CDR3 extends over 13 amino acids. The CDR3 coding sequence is TGTGCCAGCAGCTTCAGGGCCAAAAACATTCAGTACTTC. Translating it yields CASSFRAKNIQYF.

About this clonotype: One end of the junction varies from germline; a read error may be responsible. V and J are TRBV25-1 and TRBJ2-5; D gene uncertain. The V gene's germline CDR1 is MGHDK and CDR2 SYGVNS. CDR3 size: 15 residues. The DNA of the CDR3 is TGTACCAGCAGTGAACCTGGACGTCAGGCAGAGACCCAGTACTTC. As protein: CTSSEPGRQAETQYF.

The DNA for the CDR3 is TGTGCCAGCAGCCCTAACAGGGGAGGAGCTTTCTTT. Translating gives CASSPNRGGAFF. V and J are TRBV7-2 and TRBJ1-1; 7 bases line up with TRBD1. The CDR3 has 12 residues. Losses at the gene ends were 5 bases for V and 10 bases for J; bases not matched to a gene: 7. CDR1 is SGHTA, CDR2 FQGNSA, per germline. The full variable domain, with the rest looked up from reference TRBV7-2 and TRBJ1-1, is GAGVSQSPSNKVTEKGKDVELRCDPISGHTALYWYRQSLGQGLEFLIYFQGNSAPDKSGLPSDRFSAERTGGSVSTLTIQRTQQEDSAVYLCASSPNRGGAFFGQGTRLTVV.

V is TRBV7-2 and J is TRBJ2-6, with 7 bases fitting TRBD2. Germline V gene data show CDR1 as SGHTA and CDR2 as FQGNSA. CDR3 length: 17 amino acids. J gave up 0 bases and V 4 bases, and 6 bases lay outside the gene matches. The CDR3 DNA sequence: TGTGCCAGCAGCTCCGATCCTAGCGGCTCTGGGGCCAACGTCCTGACTTTC. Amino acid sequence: CASSSDPSGSGANVLTF.

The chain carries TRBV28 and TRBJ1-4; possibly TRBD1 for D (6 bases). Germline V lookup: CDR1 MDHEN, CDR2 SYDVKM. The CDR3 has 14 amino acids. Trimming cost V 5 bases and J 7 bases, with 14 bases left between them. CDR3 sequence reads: CASSPGTNFEKLFF. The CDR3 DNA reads TGTGCCAGCAGTCCCGGGACAAATTTTGAAAAACTGTTTTTT.

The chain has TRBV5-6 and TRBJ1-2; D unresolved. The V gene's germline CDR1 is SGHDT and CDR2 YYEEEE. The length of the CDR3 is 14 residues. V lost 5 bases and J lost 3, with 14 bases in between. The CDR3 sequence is CASRQTTQDYGYTF. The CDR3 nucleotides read TGTGCCAGCAGGCAAACAACGCAGGACTATGGCTACACCTTC.

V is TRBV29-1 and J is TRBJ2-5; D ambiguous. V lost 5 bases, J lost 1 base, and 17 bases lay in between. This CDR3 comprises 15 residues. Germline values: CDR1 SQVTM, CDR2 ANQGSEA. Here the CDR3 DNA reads TGCAGCGTTTGCCCGGGTCTCCATTTCCAAGAGACCCAGTACTTC. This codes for CSVCPGLHFQETQYF.

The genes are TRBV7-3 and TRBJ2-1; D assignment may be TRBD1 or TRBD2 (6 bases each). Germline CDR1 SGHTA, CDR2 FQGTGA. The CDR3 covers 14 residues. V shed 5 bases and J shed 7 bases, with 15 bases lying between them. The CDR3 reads CASSPEGGGNEQFF. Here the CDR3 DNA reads TGTGCCAGCAGCCCAGAGGGGGGCGGGAATGAGCAGTTCTTC.

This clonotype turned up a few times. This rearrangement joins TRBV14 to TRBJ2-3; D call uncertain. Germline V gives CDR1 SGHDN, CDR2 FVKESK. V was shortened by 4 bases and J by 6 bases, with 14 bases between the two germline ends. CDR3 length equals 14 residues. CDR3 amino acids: CASSLQLEWDTQYF. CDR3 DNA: TGTGCCAGCAGCCTCCAGCTTGAATGGGATACGCAGTATTTT.

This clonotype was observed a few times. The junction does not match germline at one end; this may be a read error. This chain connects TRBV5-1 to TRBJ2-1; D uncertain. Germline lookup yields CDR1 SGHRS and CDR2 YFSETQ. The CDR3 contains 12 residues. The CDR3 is CASSLVANEQFF. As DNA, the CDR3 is TGTGCCAGCAGCTTAGTGGCGAATGAGCAGTTCTTC.

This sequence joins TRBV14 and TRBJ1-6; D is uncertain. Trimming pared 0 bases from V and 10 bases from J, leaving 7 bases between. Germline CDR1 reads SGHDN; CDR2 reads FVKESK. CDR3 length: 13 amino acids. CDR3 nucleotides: TGTGCCAGCAGCCAAGATGGGTTCTCACCCCTCCACTTT. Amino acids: CASSQDGFSPLHF.

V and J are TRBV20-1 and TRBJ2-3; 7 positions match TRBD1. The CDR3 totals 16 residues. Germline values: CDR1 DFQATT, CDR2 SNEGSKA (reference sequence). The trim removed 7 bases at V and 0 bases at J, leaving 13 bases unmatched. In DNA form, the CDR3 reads TGCAGTGTACCTCTACAGGGGCGCGTAAGCACAGATACGCAGTATTTT. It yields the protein CSVPLQGRVSTDTQYF.

The DNA for the CDR3 is TGTGCCAGCAGTTCGGCGGGACCCTTGCGAGAAAAACTGTTTTTT. Translation: CASSSAGPLREKLFF. The V and J genes are TRBV12-3 or TRBV12-4 and TRBJ1-4, with D maybe TRBD1 (5 bases). The CDR3 totals 15 residues. Trimming took 4 bases from V and 8 from J, leaving 17 bases between them.

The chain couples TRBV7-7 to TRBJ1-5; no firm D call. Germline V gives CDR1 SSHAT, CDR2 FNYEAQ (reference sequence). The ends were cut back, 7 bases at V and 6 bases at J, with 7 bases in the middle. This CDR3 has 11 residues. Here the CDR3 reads CASMSLQPQHF. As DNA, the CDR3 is TGTGCCAGCATGAGTCTTCAGCCCCAGCATTTT. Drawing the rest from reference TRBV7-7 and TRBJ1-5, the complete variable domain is GAGVSQSPRYKVTKRGQDVTLRCDPISSHATLYWYQQALGQGPEFLTYFNYEAQPDKSGLPSDRFSAERPEGSISTLTIQRTEQRDSAMYRCASMSLQPQHFGDGTRLSIL.

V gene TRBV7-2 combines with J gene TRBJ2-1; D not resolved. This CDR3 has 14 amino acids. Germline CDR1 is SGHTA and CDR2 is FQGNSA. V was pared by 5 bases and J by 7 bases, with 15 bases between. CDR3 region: CASSPRLLLNEQFF. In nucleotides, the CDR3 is TGTGCCAGCAGCCCCCGACTCCTTCTAAATGAGCAGTTCTTC.

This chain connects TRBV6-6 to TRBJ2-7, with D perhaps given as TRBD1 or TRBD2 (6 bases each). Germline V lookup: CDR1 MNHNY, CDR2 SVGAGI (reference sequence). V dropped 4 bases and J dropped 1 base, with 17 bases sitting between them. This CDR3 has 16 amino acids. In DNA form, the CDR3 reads TGTGCCAGCAGTTTCGTCTCGACAGGAGGGTCCTACGAGCAGTACTTC. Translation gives CASSFVSTGGSYEQYF.

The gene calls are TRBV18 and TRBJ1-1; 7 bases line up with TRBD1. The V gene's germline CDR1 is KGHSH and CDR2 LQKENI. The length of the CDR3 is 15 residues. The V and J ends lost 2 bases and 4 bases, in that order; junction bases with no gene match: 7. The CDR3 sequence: CASSPTETGTTEAFF. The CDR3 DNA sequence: TGTGCCAGCTCACCAACCGAGACAGGGACCACTGAAGCTTTCTTT.

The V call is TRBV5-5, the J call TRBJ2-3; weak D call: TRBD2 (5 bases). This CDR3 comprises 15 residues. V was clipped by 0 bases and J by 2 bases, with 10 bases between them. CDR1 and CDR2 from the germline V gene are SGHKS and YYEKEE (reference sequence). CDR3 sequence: CASSLAGIYTDTQYF. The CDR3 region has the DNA TGTGCCAGCAGCTTGGCCGGGATTTACACAGATACGCAGTATTTT.

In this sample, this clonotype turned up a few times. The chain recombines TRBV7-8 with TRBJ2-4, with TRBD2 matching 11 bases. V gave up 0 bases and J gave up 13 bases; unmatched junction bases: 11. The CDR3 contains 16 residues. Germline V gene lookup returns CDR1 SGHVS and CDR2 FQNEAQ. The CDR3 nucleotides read TGTGCCAGCAGCTTAGCGCGTAGCGGGGGGGCCTGGGAGCAGTACTTC. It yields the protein CASSLARSGGAWEQYF.

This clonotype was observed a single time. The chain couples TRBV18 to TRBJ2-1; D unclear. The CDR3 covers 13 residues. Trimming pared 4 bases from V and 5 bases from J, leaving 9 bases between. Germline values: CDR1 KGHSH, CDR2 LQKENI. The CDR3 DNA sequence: TGTGCCAGCTCACGCCAACCAGACAATGAGCAGTTCTTC. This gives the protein CASSRQPDNEQFF.

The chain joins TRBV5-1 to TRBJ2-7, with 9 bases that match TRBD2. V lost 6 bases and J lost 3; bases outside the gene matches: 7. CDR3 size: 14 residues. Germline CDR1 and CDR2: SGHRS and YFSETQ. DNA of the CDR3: TGCGCCAGCAAGTATTCTAGCGGGAACTACGAGCAGTACTTC. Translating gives CASKYSSGNYEQYF.

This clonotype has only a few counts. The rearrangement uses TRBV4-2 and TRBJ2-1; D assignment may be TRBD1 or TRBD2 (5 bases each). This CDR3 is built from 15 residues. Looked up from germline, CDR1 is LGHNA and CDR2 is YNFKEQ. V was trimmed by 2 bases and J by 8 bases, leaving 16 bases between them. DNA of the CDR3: TGTGCCAGCAGCCAATCGGGGCCCAATACTGATGAGCAGTTCTTC. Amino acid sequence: CASSQSGPNTDEQFF.